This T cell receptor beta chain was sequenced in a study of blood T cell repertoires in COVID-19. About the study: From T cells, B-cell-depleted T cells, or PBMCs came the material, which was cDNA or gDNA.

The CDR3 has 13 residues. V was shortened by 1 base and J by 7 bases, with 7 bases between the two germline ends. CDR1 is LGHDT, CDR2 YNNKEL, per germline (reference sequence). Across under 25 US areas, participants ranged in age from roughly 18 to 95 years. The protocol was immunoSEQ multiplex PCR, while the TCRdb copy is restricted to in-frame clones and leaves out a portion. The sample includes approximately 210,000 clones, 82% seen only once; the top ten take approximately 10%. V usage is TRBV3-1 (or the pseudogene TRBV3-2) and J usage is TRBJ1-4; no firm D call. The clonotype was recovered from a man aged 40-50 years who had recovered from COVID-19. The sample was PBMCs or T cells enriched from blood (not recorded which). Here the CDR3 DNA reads TGTGCCAGCAGCCAAGTCCGGGGTGAAAAACTGTTTTTT. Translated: CASSQVRGEKLFF.